The 23 T cell receptor beta chains listed next were all sequenced from one sample in a study of T cells in Graves' hyperthyroidism and ophthalmopathy. Authors of the study amplified TCR beta CDR3 regions from RNA transcripts. With the HTBI primer set, the TCR CDR3 went through a first round of RT-PCR. TCRdb fed the multiplex PCR reads into MiXCR, producing one record per CDR3 protein. The table shows about 270,000 distinct CDR3 sequences, with approximately 21% occurring only once. Sequencing used blood. The receptors come from a man aged 25 to 45 with Graves' ophthalmopathy.

This clonotype was seen only a few times. The germline gene is not matched at one end of the junction; a read error may be the cause. This sequence joins TRBV5-8 and TRBJ1-5; tentatively, D is TRBD1 (5 bases). The CDR3 is made up of 16 amino acids. Germline CDR1 and CDR2: SGHTS and YDEGEE. The CDR3 region has the DNA TGTGCCAGCAGTGAATACAGGTTTTATAGCAATCAGCCTCAGCATTTT. This encodes CASSEYRFYSNQPQHF.

The V and J genes are TRBV7-9 and TRBJ1-2, with 7 bases lining up with TRBD1. The V segment lost 2 bases and the J segment 8 bases; nucleotides outside the gene matches: 20. This CDR3 has 18 amino acids. From germline, CDR1 is SEHNR and CDR2 FQNEAQ (reference sequence). In DNA, the CDR3 is TGTGCCAGCAGCTTACCAAAAGGGCTCAGGGGGAAAGGGGAAGGCTACACCTTC. It specifies CASSLPKGLRGKGEGYTF.

The V gene is TRBV10-3, the J gene TRBJ1-2; the D is unclear. CDR1 is ENHRY and CDR2 is SYGVKD in the germline V gene. The CDR3 sequence is 15 residues long. V gave up 0 bases and J gave up 5 bases, with 13 bases separating them. CDR3 nucleotide sequence: TGTGCCATCAGTGAGTCAGCGGGGTTCGGGTATGGCTACACCTTC. As protein: CAISESAGFGYGYTF.

The V call is TRBV19, the J call TRBJ2-1; TRBD1 matches 7 bases. V dropped 5 bases and J dropped 4; count of bases not matched to a gene: 8. The CDR3 spans 15 residues. Germline assignment: CDR1 LNHDA and CDR2 SQIVND (reference sequence). The CDR3 protein is CASSATGQLYNEQFF. DNA of the CDR3: TGTGCCAGTAGTGCAACGGGACAGTTATACAATGAGCAGTTCTTC.

This chain connects TRBV3-1 to TRBJ2-1; no firm D call. Germline values: CDR1 LGHDT, CDR2 YNNKEL (reference sequence). This CDR3 region has 13 residues. Trimming took off 2 bases at V and 6 bases at J, with 8 bases between the two ends. The CDR3 coding sequence is TGTGCCAGCAGCCAACCCCCCGGCAATGAGCAGTTCTTC. This codes for CASSQPPGNEQFF.

The rearrangement joins TRBV2 to TRBJ2-1; D perhaps matches TRBD2 (5 bases). CDR1 and CDR2 (germline): SNHLY, FYNNEI. Trimming removed 3 bases from V and 7 bases from J, with 7 bases in between. The CDR3 is 12 residues long. Here the CDR3 reads CASSDRGNEQFF. In nucleotides, the CDR3 is TGTGCCAGCAGTGACCGCGGGAATGAGCAGTTCTTC.

J is TRBJ1-1 and V is TRBV19, with unresolved D. Germline lookup yields CDR1 LNHDA and CDR2 SQIVND (reference sequence). V was clipped by 4 bases and J by 3 bases, with 12 bases between them. This CDR3 comprises 14 residues. CDR3 coding DNA: TGTGCCAGTAGTAGAATATATGGGGACACTGAAGCTTTCTTT. It codes for CASSRIYGDTEAFF.

This clonotype was detected many times. This chain's CDR3 is CASRRRLAGGLSEQYF. In DNA, the CDR3 is TGTGCCAGCAGACGCCGTCTAGCGGGAGGCCTCTCCGAGCAGTACTTC. The chain links TRBV28 to TRBJ2-7, with 11 positions matching TRBD2. CDR1 and CDR2 (germline): MDHEN, SYDVKM. The CDR3 has 16 residues. J gave up 6 bases and V 6 bases, and 13 bases lay outside the gene matches.

This clonotype turned up a few times. J is TRBJ2-7 and V is TRBV28; 11 nucleotides align to TRBD2. Germline CDR1 is MDHEN and CDR2 is SYDVKM. CDR3 length: 15 amino acids. With 4 bases clipped from V and 3 bases from J, the junction kept 5 bases outside the gene matches. CDR3 sequence: CASSSLAGGDYEQYF. CDR3 DNA: TGTGCCAGCAGTTCGTTAGCGGGAGGGGACTACGAGCAGTACTTC.

This clonotype was recorded many times. The J gene is TRBJ1-1, the V gene TRBV27; D remains ambiguous. The CDR3 is 13 residues long. V lost 3 bases to trimming and J lost 3 bases, with 8 bases between them. Germline CDR1 is MNHEY and CDR2 is SMNVEV (reference sequence). The CDR3 loop is CASSLTPYTEAFF. DNA of the CDR3: TGTGCCAGCAGTTTGACACCGTACACTGAAGCTTTCTTT.

Ten or more counts support this clonotype. This chain uses TRBV20-1 with TRBJ1-5; D not certain. From germline, CDR1 is DFQATT and CDR2 SNEGSKA (reference sequence). Trimming removed 4 bases from V and 3 bases from J, with 10 bases in between. CDR3 length: 13 amino acids. The CDR3 is CSANTQINQPQHF. CDR3 coding DNA: TGCAGTGCTAATACCCAGATCAATCAGCCCCAGCATTTT.

This clonotype was picked up many times. The chain couples TRBV7-9 to TRBJ1-3; no clear D gene. This CDR3 spans 15 amino acids. Deletions cut 1 base from V and 1 base from J, with 8 bases between. Germline-derived CDR1 and CDR2 are SEHNR and FQNEAQ (reference sequence). The CDR3 nucleotides read TGTGCCAGCAGCTTAGTGAGCGGATCTGGAAACACCATATATTTT. It specifies CASSLVSGSGNTIYF.

This clonotype was recorded many times. A much larger clone sits a single nucleotide away, making a read error possible. The chain carries TRBV27 and TRBJ2-1; no definite D call. Germline V lookup: CDR1 MNHEY, CDR2 SMNVEV (reference sequence). The CDR3 extends over 11 amino acids. V dropped 1 base and J dropped 6 bases, with 1 base sitting between them. The CDR3 sequence: CASSLFNEQFF. DNA for the CDR3: TGTGCCAGCAGTTTATTCAATGAGCAGTTCTTC.

This clonotype was seen more than once but under ten times. This chain links TRBV28 with TRBJ1-1; a weak D match, TRBD1 (6 bases). V dropped 7 bases and J dropped 7 bases, with 13 bases sitting between them. Germline CDR1 and CDR2: MDHEN and SYDVKM. The CDR3 has 12 amino acids. The CDR3 reads CASTRGCSEAFF. CDR3 nucleotides: TGTGCCAGCACCAGGGGCTGTAGTGAAGCTTTCTTT.

The chain links TRBV7-9 to TRBJ1-6, with 7 bases that match TRBD1. The length of the CDR3 is 15 residues. The V segment lost 4 bases and the J segment 7 bases; nucleotides outside the gene matches: 7. CDR1 is SEHNR, CDR2 FQNEAQ, per germline (reference sequence). The CDR3 region is CASSYRGLSNSPLHF. The DNA of the CDR3 is TGTGCCAGCAGCTACAGGGGATTGTCCAATTCACCCCTCCACTTT. The full variable domain, in which reference TRBV7-9 and TRBJ1-6 provide the parts outside the CDR3, is DTGVSQNPRHKITKRGQNVTFRCDPISEHNRLYWYRQTLGQGPEFLTYFQNEAQLEKSRLLSDRFSAERPKGSFSTLEIQRTEQGDSAMYLCASSYRGLSNSPLHFGNGTRLTVT.

The V and J genes are TRBV7-2 and TRBJ1-1; D perhaps matches TRBD1 (6 bases). This CDR3 is built from 13 residues. The germline V gene encodes CDR1 SGHTA and CDR2 FQGNSA. V lost 10 bases and J lost 1, with 13 bases in between. The CDR3 sequence is CATARGSNTEAFF. CDR3 bases: TGTGCCACAGCTAGGGGGTCGAACACTGAAGCTTTCTTT. Full variable domain (remainder filled in from reference TRBV7-2 and TRBJ1-1): GAGVSQSPSNKVTEKGKDVELRCDPISGHTALYWYRQSLGQGLEFLIYFQGNSAPDKSGLPSDRFSAERTGGSVSTLTIQRTQQEDSAVYLCATARGSNTEAFFGQGTRLTVV.

This clonotype was detected many times. The chain combines TRBV7-2 with TRBJ2-7; D is possibly TRBD2 (5 bases). V lost 6 bases and J 0 bases, leaving 12 bases between the germline ends. The germline CDR1 and CDR2 sequences are SGHTA and FQGNSA. The CDR3 runs 14 residues. The CDR3 sequence: CASSSEVSSYEQYF. CDR3 sequence (DNA): TGTGCCAGCAGTTCGGAGGTTAGCTCCTACGAGCAGTACTTC.

In this sample, this clonotype turned up a few times. The chain joins TRBV5-4 to TRBJ2-3, with 10 bases that match TRBD2. The J segment lost 5 bases and the V segment lost 4 bases, leaving 7 bases of the junction unmatched. The CDR3 has 15 amino acids. CDR1 is SGHNT, CDR2 YYREEE, per germline (reference sequence). The CDR3 coding sequence is TGTGCCAGCAGCGGAGCGGGAGGGCCTAGAGATACGCAGTATTTT. It specifies CASSGAGGPRDTQYF.

In this sample, this clonotype turned up many times. The gene calls are TRBV30 and TRBJ2-1; 9 bases align to TRBD2. The CDR3 is 14 residues long. J gave up 4 bases and V 0 bases, and 1 base lay outside the gene matches. Germline V lookup: CDR1 GTSNPN, CDR2 SVGIG (reference sequence). For the CDR3, the DNA is TGTGCCTGGAGTGTGACTAGCGGTTACAATGAGCAGTTCTTC. This gives the protein CAWSVTSGYNEQFF.

The rearrangement joins TRBV14 to TRBJ1-4; D possibly corresponds to TRBD1 (5 bases). CDR3 length: 16 amino acids. V lost 3 bases to trimming and J lost 0 bases, with 11 bases between them. The germline V gene has CDR1 SGHDN and CDR2 FVKESK. As DNA, the CDR3 is TGTGCCAGCAGCCAGCTCCGCAGGGCAACTAATGAAAAACTGTTTTTT. This sequence encodes CASSQLRRATNEKLFF.

This clonotype was counted between two and nine times. The chain carries TRBV5-5 and TRBJ2-3; 8 bases agree with TRBD1. Germline CDR1 reads SGHKS; CDR2 reads YYEKEE (reference sequence). The CDR3 contains 14 residues. Trimming removed 2 bases from V and 3 bases from J; junction bases left unmatched: 2. CDR3 in DNA: TGTGCCAGCAGCTTAAGACAGGGGACAGATACGCAGTATTTT. This gives the protein CASSLRQGTDTQYF.

Points on this clonotype: Just one base apart from a much larger clone, this may be a read error. J is TRBJ2-7 and V is TRBV28; 15 bases align to TRBD2. Germline CDR1 MDHEN, CDR2 SYDVKM. This CDR3 comprises 15 residues. Germline trimming cut 1 base from V and 7 bases from J; bases unmatched to any gene: 2. Written as DNA, the CDR3 is TGTGCCAGCAGTTTATCGGGACTAGCGGGAGGTGAGCAGTACTTC. It codes for CASSLSGLAGGEQYF.

The chain uses TRBV29-1 and TRBJ2-7, with TRBD2 identical over 11 bases. Germline loops: CDR1 SQVTM, CDR2 ANQGSEA. V shed 4 bases and J 4 bases; nucleotides not matched to a gene: 6. The CDR3 is 14 residues long. CDR3 loop: CSVVGSGRGYEQYF. In DNA, the CDR3 is TGCAGCGTTGTGGGTAGCGGGAGGGGGTACGAGCAGTACTTC.